What follows are 24 T cell receptor beta chains derived from one specimen sequenced in a study of shared clonotypes between healthy human individuals. Clones were sequenced by immunoSEQ multiplex PCR, and TCRdb holds only the in-frame ones, with some missing. The sample lists approximately 2.4 million clones; roughly 95% were seen once. Input material: naive CD4+ T cells sorted from blood. Noted subset: CD45RA+ positively selected. These receptors originate from a man between 18 and 35 years old in good health.

The chain recombines TRBV12-5 with TRBJ2-1; 7 bases line up with TRBD2. J gave up 9 bases and V 5 bases, and 13 bases lay outside the gene matches. CDR3 size: 15 residues. Germline CDR1 is LGHNT and CDR2 is FRNRAP. CDR3 in DNA: TGTGCTAGTGGTCCCGGATCACTAGCGCCTGGTGAGCAGTTCTTC. Protein product: CASGPGSLAPGEQFF. Together with reference TRBV12-5 and TRBJ2-1, the CDR3 gives the full variable domain: DARVTQTPRHKVTEMGQEVTMRCQPILGHNTVFWYRQTMMQGLELLAYFRNRAPLDDSGMPKDRFSAEMPDATLATLKIQPSEPRDSAVYFCASGPGSLAPGEQFFGPGTRLTVL.

The genes are TRBV28 and TRBJ2-7; possibly TRBD1 for D (6 bases). V lost 6 bases to trimming and J lost 5 bases, with 14 bases between them. Germline values: CDR1 MDHEN, CDR2 SYDVKM. This CDR3 is built from 13 residues. Written as DNA, the CDR3 is TGTGCCAGCAGGGAGCCTCAGGGGCACGAGCAGTACTTC. Translated, it gives CASREPQGHEQYF.

The chain combines TRBV28 with TRBJ1-1; D not resolved. Germline lookup yields CDR1 MDHEN and CDR2 SYDVKM. The CDR3 has 12 amino acids. Trimming removed 7 bases from V and 1 base from J, with 7 bases in between. The CDR3, as DNA: TGTGCCAGCAATAGGAGGAACACTGAAGCTTTCTTT. Amino acid sequence: CASNRRNTEAFF.

The chain employs TRBV30 and TRBJ1-6; possible D gene TRBD1, 6 bases. The CDR3 is 14 residues long. Germline CDR1 and CDR2: GTSNPN and SVGIG (reference sequence). Trimming cost V 4 bases and J 8 bases, with 15 bases left between them. CDR3 sequence (DNA): TGTGCCTGGATGGTCAGGGGCAGAGATTCACCCCTCCACTTT. Amino acids: CAWMVRGRDSPLHF.

This clone was seen only once. V usage is TRBV19 and J usage is TRBJ1-2; possible D gene TRBD1, 6 bases. The CDR3 totals 15 residues. Germline V gene lookup returns CDR1 LNHDA and CDR2 SQIVND (reference sequence). The V gene lost 6 bases and the J gene lost 1 base, with 15 bases spanning the gap. The CDR3 loop is CASSRNRELNYGYTF. Written as DNA, the CDR3 is TGTGCCAGTAGCCGTAACAGGGAACTTAACTATGGCTACACCTTC.

The J gene is TRBJ1-1, the V gene TRBV2; 9 bases align to TRBD1. Germline V gene sequence: CDR1 SNHLY, CDR2 FYNNEI. With 9 bases clipped from V and 5 bases from J, the junction kept 7 bases outside the gene matches. There are 13 residues in the CDR3. CDR3 nucleotide sequence: TGTGCCAGTAGCACAGGGGGCGCGACTGAAGCTTTCTTT. Amino acid sequence: CASSTGGATEAFF.

This clone was recorded only once. V gene TRBV2 combines with J gene TRBJ1-6; D perhaps matches TRBD1 (6 bases). With 6 bases removed from V and 2 bases from J, the gap between germline ends came to 8 bases. In germline, CDR1 is SNHLY, CDR2 FYNNEI. The CDR3 runs 14 residues. CDR3 residues: CASRRDTYNSPLHF. The CDR3, as DNA: TGTGCCAGCAGACGGGACACCTATAATTCACCCCTCCACTTT.

In nucleotides, the CDR3 is TGTGCCAGCAGTGATTGGGGGATACAAGAGACCCAGTACTTC. The encoded protein is CASSDWGIQETQYF. The chain is built from TRBV2 and TRBJ2-5; D may match TRBD1 or TRBD2 (5 bases each). Germline loops: CDR1 SNHLY, CDR2 FYNNEI. V lost 3 bases, J lost 2 bases, and 10 bases lay in between. This CDR3 has 14 residues.

DNA of the CDR3: TGCAGCGTCGGCAGGGGCGCGGGCACTGAAGCTTTCTTT. This codes for CSVGRGAGTEAFF. V gene TRBV29-1 combines with J gene TRBJ1-1, with a possible D match to TRBD1 (6 bases). The length of the CDR3 is 13 residues. Germline CDR1 and CDR2: SQVTM and ANQGSEA. Trimming took off 6 bases at V and 4 bases at J, with 15 bases between the two ends.

The chain couples TRBV7-3 to TRBJ2-5; TRBD1 aligns across 8 bases. This CDR3 is built from 13 residues. Trimming removed 5 bases from V and 4 bases from J; junction bases left unmatched: 3. CDR1 SGHTA and CDR2 FQGTGA come from the germline V gene. CDR3 sequence (DNA): TGTGCCAGCAGCCTCGGGACAGGAGAGACCCAGTACTTC. Translating gives CASSLGTGETQYF.

The CDR3 reads CASREGGLNNSPLHF. The CDR3, as DNA: TGTGCCAGCAGAGAAGGGGGATTGAATAATTCACCCCTCCACTTT. This chain uses TRBV28 with TRBJ1-6; perhaps TRBD1 as D (6 bases). The V and J ends lost 6 bases and 5 bases respectively, with 14 bases between them. Looked up from germline, CDR1 is MDHEN and CDR2 is SYDVKM. The CDR3 extends over 15 amino acids.

J is TRBJ2-1 and V is TRBV10-2; D not certain. The CDR3 loop spans 11 amino acids. V lost 7 bases and J 6 bases, leaving 7 bases between the germline ends. Germline CDR1 is WSHSY and CDR2 is SAAADI. CDR3 loop: CASIQSNEQFF. DNA for the CDR3: TGCGCCAGCATTCAGTCCAATGAGCAGTTCTTC.

The chain has TRBV16 and TRBJ2-7, with 9 bases matching TRBD2. From germline, CDR1 is KGHSY and CDR2 FQNENV. The CDR3 covers 17 residues. V shed 3 bases and J 2 bases; nucleotides not matched to a gene: 11. The CDR3 loop is CASSHSMTSGATYEQYF. CDR3 bases: TGTGCCAGCAGCCATTCTATGACTAGCGGAGCTACCTACGAGCAGTACTTC.

About this clone itself: Other DNA sequences within the sample encode an identical CDR3. The chain has TRBV30 and TRBJ2-1; unclear D gene. The CDR3 has 10 residues. Germline CDR1 reads GTSNPN; CDR2 reads SVGIG (reference sequence). V was shortened by 1 base and J by 9 bases, with 4 bases between the two germline ends. This CDR3 is CAWSGSEQFF. CDR3 coding DNA: TGTGCCTGGAGTGGTAGTGAGCAGTTCTTC.

The chain combines TRBV5-6 with TRBJ1-1, with D possibly being TRBD1 (5 bases). Trimming shortened V by 4 bases and J by 5 bases, and 12 bases separated the two germline ends. This CDR3 region has 13 residues. Germline loops: CDR1 SGHDT, CDR2 YYEEEE. The CDR3 DNA sequence: TGTGCCAGCAGCCCGGGGACGAGTACTGAAGCTTTCTTT. This translates into CASSPGTSTEAFF.

J is TRBJ2-1 and V is TRBV2; 9 bases align to TRBD2. Germline V gene lookup returns CDR1 SNHLY and CDR2 FYNNEI. The CDR3 totals 18 residues. J lost 1 base, V lost 7 bases, and 14 bases had no gene match. The CDR3, as DNA: TGTGCCAGCAAGGACTGGGGGCTAGCGGGATTTTCCTACAATGAGCAGTTCTTC. Its translation is CASKDWGLAGFSYNEQFF.

V usage is TRBV5-6 and J usage is TRBJ2-1; no firm D call. Germline V gene data show CDR1 as SGHDT and CDR2 as YYEEEE. This CDR3 is 15 amino acids long. Trimming left V 4 bases short and J 0 bases short, with 11 bases between. CDR3 bases: TGTGCCAGCAGCCACCAATTTACCTCCTACAATGAGCAGTTCTTC. It encodes CASSHQFTSYNEQFF.

J is TRBJ1-6 and V is TRBV2; D is possibly TRBD1 (6 bases). This CDR3 contains 18 residues. The V gene's germline CDR1 is SNHLY and CDR2 FYNNEI. V lost 4 bases, J lost 9 bases, and 25 bases lay in between. CDR3: CASSVPGGGNRDSSPLHF. DNA of the CDR3: TGTGCCAGCAGTGTACCTGGGGGGGGCAACAGAGATAGTTCACCCCTCCACTTT.

The V gene is TRBV5-1, the J gene TRBJ2-7, with TRBD2 identical over 13 bases. In germline, CDR1 is SGHRS, CDR2 YFSETQ. V lost 5 bases to trimming and J lost 5 bases; unmatched junction nucleotides: 13. CDR3 length equals 17 residues. CDR3 protein: CASRRSGGLAGDNEQYF. In nucleotides, the CDR3 is TGCGCCAGCAGGCGGAGTGGAGGACTAGCGGGAGATAACGAGCAGTACTTC.

CDR3 nucleotide sequence: TGCAGTGCGCAAGCTAACAATGAGCAGTTCTTC. This translates into CSAQANNEQFF. The chain joins TRBV20-1 to TRBJ2-1; D gene ambiguous. V shed 6 bases and J shed 5 bases, with 8 bases lying between them. The CDR3 is 11 amino acids. Germline-derived CDR1 and CDR2 are DFQATT and SNEGSKA (reference sequence).

The V gene is TRBV11-2, the J gene TRBJ2-7; D unclear. Germline V gene sequence: CDR1 SGHAT, CDR2 FQNNGV. Trimming took off 4 bases at V and 3 bases at J, with 19 bases between the two ends. The CDR3 length is 16 residues. The CDR3 sequence is CASSSAWAGGGYEQYF. Written as DNA, the CDR3 is TGTGCCAGCAGCTCAGCCTGGGCAGGCGGCGGCTACGAGCAGTACTTC.

The chain combines TRBV4-2 with TRBJ1-4; unclear D gene. The germline V and J ends were trimmed by 4 bases and 0 bases, with 9 bases remaining between them. Germline-derived CDR1 and CDR2 are LGHNA and YNFKEQ. The CDR3 is 15 residues long. The CDR3 loop reads CASSPFPTTNEKLFF. For the CDR3, the DNA is TGTGCCAGCAGCCCCTTTCCCACAACTAATGAAAAACTGTTTTTT.

The rearrangement uses TRBV5-1 and TRBJ2-5, with D possibly called TRBD1 or TRBD2 (5 bases each). The length of the CDR3 is 16 residues. V lost 3 bases and J lost 5, with 20 bases in between. Germline-derived CDR1 and CDR2 are SGHRS and YFSETQ. The CDR3 spells CASSSYTGTTQETQYF. The CDR3 DNA reads as TGCGCCAGCAGCTCGTATACCGGGACGACCCAGGAGACCCAGTACTTC. The full variable domain, rest sourced from reference TRBV5-1 and TRBJ2-5, is KAGVTQTPRYLIKTRGQQVTLSCSPISGHRSVSWYQQTPGQGLQFLFEYFSETQRNKGNFPGRFSGRQFSNSRSEMNVSTLELGDSALYLCASSSYTGTTQETQYFGPGTRLLVL.

V usage is TRBV5-1 and J usage is TRBJ2-1; 10 bases match TRBD2. The CDR3 loop spans 18 amino acids. CDR1 and CDR2 (germline): SGHRS, YFSETQ. Trimming took 7 bases from V and 0 from J; bases not matched to a gene: 13. CDR3 DNA sequence: TGCGCCAGCGTTTCGTTCCTAGCGGGGGTTTCCTCCTACAATGAGCAGTTCTTC. It is translated as CASVSFLAGVSSYNEQFF.